This note documents a single T cell receptor beta chain sequence. Its matching antigen is unknown. The source of the sample is a study of OX40 agonist ivuxolimab in advanced cancers. Study background: Enrolled patients in dose escalation had cancers that were hepatocellular carcinoma, melanoma, renal cell or head and neck cancer. Study conclusions and caveats: CD4+ and CD8+ T cells in blood underwent clonal expansion by week 6 at 0.1 to 3.0 mg/kg. The average count of expanded clones was higher among CD8+ T cells than among CD4+. Partial responders dosed at 0.1-3.0 mg/kg displayed clonal expansion ranking among the lowest.

The germline V gene has CDR1 SGHDT and CDR2 YYEEEE. This CDR3 contains 16 residues. V was clipped by 0 bases and J by 5 bases, with 18 bases between them. TCRdb's table, derived via immunoSEQ multiplex PCR, lists solely in-frame clones and lacks some. This sample has fewer than 100,000 clones; nearly 95% occur once, and the top ten carry roughly 6.7%. The sequencing used CD4+ or CD8+ T cells sorted from blood, collected in a trial of the OX40 agonist ivuxolimab. This clonotype was obtained from an adult with an advanced solid tumor such as melanoma, head and neck, liver or kidney cancer. The J gene is TRBJ2-7, the V gene TRBV5-6; weak D call: TRBD1 (6 bases). CDR3 sequence reads: CASSLAVGARLNEQYF. In DNA form, the CDR3 reads TGTGCCAGCAGCTTGGCCGTGGGGGCGCGACTGAACGAGCAGTACTTC.